This T cell receptor beta chain comes out of a study of regulatory T cells in long-lasting Graves disease. The authors built TCR beta libraries using iRepertoire HTBI primers and Arm-PCR of CDR3 regions. TCRdb re-called the multiplex PCR reads through MiXCR, storing one row per CDR3 protein. The sample comprises around 400,000 distinct CDR3 sequences, roughly 16% of which are singletons, and 20% to 25% rests with the top ten. The time point is: newly diagnosed GD, antithyroid drugs for less than 3 months. Extracted PBMC RNA gave rise to the TCR library. Sequencing was performed on peripheral blood mononuclear cells (PBMCs), taken at new diagnosis, from a patient treated with antithyroid drugs. The origin of this receptor is a female donor with Graves disease.

The CDR3 DNA sequence: TGTGCCAGTAGGAAGGACAGGGGACCTGAAGCTTTCTTT. This gives the protein CASRKDRGPEAFF. The rearrangement links TRBV19 to TRBJ1-1, with TRBD1 identical over 9 bases. Germline V gene sequence: CDR1 LNHDA, CDR2 SQIVND (reference sequence). V shed 6 bases and J 6 bases; nucleotides not matched to a gene: 5. The CDR3 runs 13 residues.